These 5 T cell receptor beta chains came from one sample sequenced in a study of vaccination effects on CD4 cells after COVID-19. The antigens for these receptors are not known. Antigen-specific CD4+ T cells were expanded with viral peptide pools in the ViraFEST assay before sequencing. Cells that had been cultured for ten to eleven days were the source of isolated CD4+ T cells. Each vaccine recipient was nucleocapsid antibody negative and had no prior SARS-CoV-2 infection. Only in-frame clones appear in the TCRdb table, and some are missing; sequencing was by immunoSEQ multiplex PCR. The table lists about 63,000 clones, roughly 80% of them singletons. The starting material was CD4+ T cells from PBMCs cultured with HCoV-OC43 spike peptides, obtained before COVID-19 vaccination. Noted subset: HCoV-OC43 spike overlapping peptide pool stimulation. The receptors come from a human donor who received a COVID-19 vaccine.

The V gene is TRBV7-3, the J gene TRBJ2-5, with 8 positions matching TRBD2. The V segment lost 3 bases and the J segment 4 bases; nucleotides outside the gene matches: 4. From germline, CDR1 is SGHTA and CDR2 FQGTGA. The CDR3 loop spans 14 amino acids. CDR3 nucleotides: TGTGCCAGCAGCTTGCGGGGGGCCAGAGAGACCCAGTACTTC. It encodes CASSLRGARETQYF. Supplemented by reference TRBV7-3 and TRBJ2-5, the full variable domain reads GAGVSQTPSNKVTEKGKYVELRCDPISGHTALYWYRQSLGQGPEFLIYFQGTGAADDSGLPNDRFFAVRPEGSVSTLKIQRTERGDSAVYLCASSLRGARETQYFGPGTRLLVL.

This rearrangement joins TRBV12-3 or TRBV12-4 to TRBJ1-1; D may be TRBD1 (6 bases). The CDR3 covers 11 residues. With 5 bases removed from V and 11 bases from J, the gap between germline ends came to 12 bases. In nucleotides, the CDR3 is TGTGCCAGCAGTGTCCAGGGGTGGGCTTTCTTT. This encodes CASSVQGWAFF.

This chain connects TRBV10-1 to TRBJ1-2, with D perhaps TRBD1 (6 bases). The CDR3 loop spans 13 amino acids. The germline gives CDR1 WNHNN, CDR2 SYGVQD (reference sequence). The V end was cut by 2 bases, the J end by 8 bases, with 12 bases between. The CDR3 protein is CASSEGRGGGYTF. CDR3 bases: TGCGCCAGCAGTGAGGGCAGGGGAGGCGGCTACACCTTC.

This clone appeared a single time. The chain couples TRBV6-2 or TRBV6-3 to TRBJ2-1; 8 bases fit TRBD1. This CDR3 is built from 15 residues. V gave up 5 bases and J gave up 7 bases; unmatched junction bases: 10. Germline CDR1 reads MNHEY; CDR2 reads SVGEGT. The CDR3 DNA reads TGTGCCAGCAGTCGGTCAGGGGGCCTGGGGAATGAGCAGTTCTTC. Amino acids: CASSRSGGLGNEQFF.

This clone was recorded a few times. This sequence joins TRBV7-3 and TRBJ2-1, with TRBD1 identical over 7 bases. Germline V lookup: CDR1 SGHTA, CDR2 FQGTGA. The CDR3 consists of 15 residues. V trimming: 2 bases; J trimming: 7 bases; junction bases outside the gene matches: 8. CDR3 amino acids: CASSLGEGARNEQFF. CDR3 bases: TGTGCCAGCAGCTTAGGTGAGGGGGCGCGGAATGAGCAGTTCTTC.